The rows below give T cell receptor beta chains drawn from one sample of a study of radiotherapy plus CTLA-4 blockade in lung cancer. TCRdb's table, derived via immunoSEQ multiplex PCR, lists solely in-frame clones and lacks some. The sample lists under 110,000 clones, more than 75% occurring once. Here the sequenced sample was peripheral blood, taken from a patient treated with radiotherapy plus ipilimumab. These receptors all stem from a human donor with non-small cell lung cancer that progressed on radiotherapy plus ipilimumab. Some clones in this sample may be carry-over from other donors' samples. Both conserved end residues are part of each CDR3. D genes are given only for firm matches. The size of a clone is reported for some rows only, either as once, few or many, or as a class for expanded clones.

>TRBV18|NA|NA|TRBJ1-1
TGTGCCAGCTCACCATCGTGGGACTCAGGGGTAGAAGCTTTCTTT
CASSPSWDSGVEAFF
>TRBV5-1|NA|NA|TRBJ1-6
TGCGCCAGCAGCCCAGCTATCACGGACAGATATAATTCACCCCTCCACTTT
CASSPAITDRYNSPLHF
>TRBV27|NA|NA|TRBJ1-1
TGTGCCAGCAGTACACTACAGGGGAACACTGAAGCTTTCTTT
CASSTLQGNTEAFF
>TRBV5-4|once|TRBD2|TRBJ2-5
TGTGCCAGCAGCTTTAGCGGGGGGGCCAGAGAGACCCAGTACTTC
CASSFSGGARETQYF
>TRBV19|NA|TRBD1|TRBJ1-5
TGTGCCAGTAGTATACGCGGGACAGGGACCAATCAGCCCCAGCATTTT
CASSIRGTGTNQPQHF
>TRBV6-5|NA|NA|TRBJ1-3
TGTGCCAGCAGAGGGAGTGACACCATATATTTT
CASRGSDTIYF
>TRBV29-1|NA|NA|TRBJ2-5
TGCAGCGTGGAACCGAACAGGGCCAGCGAGACCCAGTACTTC
CSVEPNRASETQYF
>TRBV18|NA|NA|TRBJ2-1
TGTGCCAGCTCATCCTTATCCCCGGGACAACTGTTCTTC
CASSSLSPGQLFF
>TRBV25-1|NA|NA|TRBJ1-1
TGTGCCAGCAGTGAATCTCCATTGCCCGCTTTCTTT
CASSESPLPAFF
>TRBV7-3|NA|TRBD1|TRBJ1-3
TGTGCCAGCAGCATACAGGGGGCTGATGGAAACACCATATATTTT
CASSIQGADGNTIYF
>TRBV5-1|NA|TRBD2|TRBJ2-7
TGCGCCAGCAGCCAGGGACTAGCGGGGGGGCAGTCCTACGAGCAGTACTTC
CASSQGLAGGQSYEQYF
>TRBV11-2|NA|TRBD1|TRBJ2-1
TGTGCCAGCAGCTTAGTAGGGACAGGGGAGTTCTTC
CASSLVGTGEFF
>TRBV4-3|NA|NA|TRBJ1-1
TGCGCCAGCAGCCAAGATCTGGACACTGAAGCTTTCTTT
CASSQDLDTEAFF
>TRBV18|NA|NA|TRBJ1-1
TGTGCCAGCTCAGGCGGGGCTTGGAACACTGAAGCTTTCTTT
CASSGGAWNTEAFF
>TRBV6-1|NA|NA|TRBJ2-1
TGTGCCAGCAGTGGGGGACTGATCTTATTTCCCTACAATGAGCAGTTCTTC
CASSGGLILFPYNEQFF
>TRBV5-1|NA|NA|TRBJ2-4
TGCGCCAGCAGTCACCAGGGGCACTTAGCCAAAAACATTCAGTACTTC
CASSHQGHLAKNIQYF
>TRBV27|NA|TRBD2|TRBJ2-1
TGTGCCAGCAGTTTATCTAGCGGGGGGGTTAATGAGCAGTTCTTC
CASSLSSGGVNEQFF
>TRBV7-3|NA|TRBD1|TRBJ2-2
TGTGCCAGCAGTTCCCAGGGGGCACTGAACACCGGGGAGCTGTTTTTT
CASSSQGALNTGELFF
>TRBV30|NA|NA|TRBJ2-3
TGTGCCTGGAGTTTCATGTTAGGGGATGATACGCAGTATTTT
CAWSFMLGDDTQYF
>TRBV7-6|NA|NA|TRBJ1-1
TGTGCCAGCAGCTTAGTATCGGACACTGAAGCTTTCTTT
CASSLVSDTEAFF
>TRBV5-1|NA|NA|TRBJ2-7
TGCGCCAGCCAACGACTCTCAGGGGCCTACGAGCAGTACTTC
CASQRLSGAYEQYF
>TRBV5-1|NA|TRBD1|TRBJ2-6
TGCGCCAGCAGCTCCGCGGACAGGGCTGGGGCCAACGTCCTGACTTTC
CASSSADRAGANVLTF